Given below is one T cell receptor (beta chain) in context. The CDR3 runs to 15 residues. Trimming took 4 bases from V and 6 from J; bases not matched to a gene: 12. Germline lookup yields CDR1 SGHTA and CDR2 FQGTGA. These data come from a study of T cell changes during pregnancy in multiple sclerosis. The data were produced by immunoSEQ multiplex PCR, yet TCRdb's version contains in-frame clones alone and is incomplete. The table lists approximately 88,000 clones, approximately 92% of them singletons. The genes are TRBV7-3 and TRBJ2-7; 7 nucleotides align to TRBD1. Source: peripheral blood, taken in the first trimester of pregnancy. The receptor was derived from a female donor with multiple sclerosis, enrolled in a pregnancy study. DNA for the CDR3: TGTGCCAGCAGCTACCCGACAGGGAGAGTTCGCGAGCAGTACTTC. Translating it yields CASSYPTGRVREQYF.